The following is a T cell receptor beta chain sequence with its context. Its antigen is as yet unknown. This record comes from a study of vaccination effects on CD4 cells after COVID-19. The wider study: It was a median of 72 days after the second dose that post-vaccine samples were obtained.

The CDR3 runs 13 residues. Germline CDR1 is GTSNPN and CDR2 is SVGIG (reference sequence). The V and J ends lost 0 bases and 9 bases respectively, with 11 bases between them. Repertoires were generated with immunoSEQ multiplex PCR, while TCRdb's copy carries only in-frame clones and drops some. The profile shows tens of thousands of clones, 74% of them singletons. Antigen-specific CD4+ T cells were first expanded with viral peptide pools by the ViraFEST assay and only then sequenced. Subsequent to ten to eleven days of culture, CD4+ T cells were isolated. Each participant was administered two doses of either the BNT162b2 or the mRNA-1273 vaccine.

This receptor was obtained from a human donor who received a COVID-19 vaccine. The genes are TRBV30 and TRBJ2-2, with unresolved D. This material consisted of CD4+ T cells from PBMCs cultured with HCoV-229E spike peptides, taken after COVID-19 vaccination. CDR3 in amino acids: CAWSVLLTRELFF. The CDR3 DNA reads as TGTGCCTGGAGTGTACTCCTGACAAGGGAGCTGTTTTTT.